This T cell receptor beta chain was recorded in a study of blood T cell repertoires in COVID-19 (dated by TCRdb to the early 2020s). Background on the whole study: Samples covering the acute and convalescent phases of COVID-19 were provided by collaborators in the United States, Italy and Spain. The material from the prospective study consisted of cDNA or gDNA derived from T cells, B-cell-depleted T cells, or PBMCs. Subjects who had been exposed to COVID-19, were actively infected with it, or had recovered from it provided the deeply sampled blood TCRbeta repertoires that made up the dataset. The repertoires were released in a freely available public database meant as a resource for research on the immune response to SARS-CoV-2. Samples were obtained from the ongoing ImmuneRACE study (first 160 participants) and from approximately 1,200 subjects provided by 6 global collaborators. Sample metadata almost always included a de-identified subject ID, COVID-19 status, age in years and sex. Where HLA class I and class II types were available, the types were taken from metadata supplied by the sample provider, not from assay-based typing. Broad study findings and their caveats: Clinical and demographic metadata were provided uncurated, with the amount varying by source and participant.

Each collaborating institution followed its own protocols to collect whole blood in K2EDTA tubes. For TCRbeta analysis, collaborator samples were shipped as frozen whole blood, as isolated PBMCs, or as DNA extracted from either sample type. TCRbeta CDR3 regions were amplified from genomic DNA by means of the immunoSEQ Assay, a bias-controlled multiplex PCR. The original pipeline was this. The number of nucleated cells in each sample was estimated from the amplification of reference gene primers within the assay. Sequence reads were collapsed and filtered to measure the absolute abundance of every unique TCRbeta CDR3 rearrangement. Productive Simpson clonality was computed per sample as the square root of Simpson's diversity index over productive rearrangements. TCRdb obtained this table from immuneACCESS and retained in-frame rearrangements with V and J assigned. These tables miss some clones; where compared with another copy, unresolved V genes account for less than half of the shortfall, and the remainder is unexplained. V and J calls and clone size come straight from that table; D and trimming were deduced from the DNA. In all, the sample holds roughly 120,000 clones, and about 78% of those were seen once. In total, the top ten clones hold 2.3% of the sample.

Concerning this clone: No cognate antigen has been identified for it. Base quality data are lacking; no much larger clone is found one base away.

From V the trimming removes 7 bases and from J it removes 3 bases, while the gene matches leave 2 bases of the junction unaccounted for. Based on the germline V gene, the CDR1 and CDR2 sequences are MNHEY and SVGAGI. The CDR3 numbers 13 residues from cysteine through phenylalanine. Only the CDR3 DNA is retained, 39 bases long and in frame from the first base. Input material: peripheral blood. The receptor was isolated from a man between 65 and 80 years old with acute or convalescent COVID-19. The chain was built from TRBV6-5 and TRBJ1-4, with 7 central nucleotides matching TRBD1. The CDR3 protein is CASKDRSNEKLFF. The DNA is TGTGCCAGCAAGGACAGGTCTAATGAAAAACTGTTTTTT.